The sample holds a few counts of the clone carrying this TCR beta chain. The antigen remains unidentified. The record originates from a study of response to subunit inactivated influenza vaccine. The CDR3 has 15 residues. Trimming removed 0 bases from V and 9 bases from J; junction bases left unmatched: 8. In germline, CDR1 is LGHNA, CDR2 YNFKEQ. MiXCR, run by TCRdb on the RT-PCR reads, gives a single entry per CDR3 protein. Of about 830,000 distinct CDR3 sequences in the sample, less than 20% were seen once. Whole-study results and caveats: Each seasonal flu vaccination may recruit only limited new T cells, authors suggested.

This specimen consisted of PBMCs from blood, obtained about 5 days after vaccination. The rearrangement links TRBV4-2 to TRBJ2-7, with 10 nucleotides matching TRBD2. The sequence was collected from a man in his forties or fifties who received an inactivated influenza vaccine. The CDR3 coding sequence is TGTGCCAGCAGCCAAGAAGCTAGCGGGAGTTTGACGCAGTACTTC. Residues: CASSQEASGSLTQYF.